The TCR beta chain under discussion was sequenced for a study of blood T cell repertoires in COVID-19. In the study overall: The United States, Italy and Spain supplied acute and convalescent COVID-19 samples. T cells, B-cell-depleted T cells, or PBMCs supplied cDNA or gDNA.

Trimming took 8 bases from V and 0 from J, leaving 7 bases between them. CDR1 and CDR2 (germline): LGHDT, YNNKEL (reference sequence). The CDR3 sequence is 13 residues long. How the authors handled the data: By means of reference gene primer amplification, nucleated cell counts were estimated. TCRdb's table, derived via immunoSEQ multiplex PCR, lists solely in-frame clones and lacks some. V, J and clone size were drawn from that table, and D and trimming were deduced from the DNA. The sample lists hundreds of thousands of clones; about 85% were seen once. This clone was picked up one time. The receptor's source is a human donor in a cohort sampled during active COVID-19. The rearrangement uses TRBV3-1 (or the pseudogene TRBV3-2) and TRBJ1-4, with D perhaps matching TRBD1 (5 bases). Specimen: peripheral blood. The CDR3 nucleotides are TGTGCCAGCGGGGGGGCAACTAATGAAAAACTGTTTTTT. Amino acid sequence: CASGGATNEKLFF.